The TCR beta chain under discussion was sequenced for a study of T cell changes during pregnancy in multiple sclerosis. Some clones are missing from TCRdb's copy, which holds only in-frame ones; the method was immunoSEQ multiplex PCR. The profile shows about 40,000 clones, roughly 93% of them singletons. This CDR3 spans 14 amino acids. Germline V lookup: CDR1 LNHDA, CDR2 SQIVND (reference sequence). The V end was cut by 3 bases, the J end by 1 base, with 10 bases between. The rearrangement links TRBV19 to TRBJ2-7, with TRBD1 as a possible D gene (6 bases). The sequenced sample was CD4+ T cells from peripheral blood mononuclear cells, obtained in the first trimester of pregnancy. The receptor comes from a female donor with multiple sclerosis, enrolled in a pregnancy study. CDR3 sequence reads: CASSMRQGSYEQYF. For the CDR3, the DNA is TGTGCCAGTAGTATGCGGCAGGGGTCCTACGAGCAGTACTTC.